The 29 T cell receptor beta chains given below trace back to one sample, sequenced in a study of T cell repertoires in cytomegalovirus infection. Their antigen targets remain unknown. TCRdb passed the reads through MiXCR, listing each CDR3 protein once. The sample comprises hundreds of thousands of distinct CDR3 sequences, approximately 32% of which are singletons, and around 15% rests with the top ten. The source material was cultured CD8+ T cells from PBMCs, sampled from culture after CMV antigen stimulation. The receptor set was obtained from a human donor in good health (CMV status not recorded). Some clones in this sample may be carry-over from other donors' samples.

V and J are TRBV12-5 and TRBJ1-1; 7 nucleotides align to TRBD1. Per the germline V gene, CDR1 is LGHNT and CDR2 is FRNRAP. With 7 bases clipped from V and 6 bases from J, the junction kept 8 bases outside the gene matches. The CDR3 runs to 13 residues. CDR3 sequence (DNA): TGTGCTAGTGCTCGGGGGACAGCCTCTGAAGCTTTCTTT. Protein product: CASARGTASEAFF.

This clonotype has just a few counts. One end of the junction is discordant with germline, which a read error may explain. This chain uses TRBV7-6 with TRBJ2-5, with TRBD2 matching over 10 bases. The V gene's germline CDR1 is SGHVS and CDR2 FNYEAQ. This CDR3 contains 12 residues. The CDR3 sequence is CASSLGGLAGEF. The CDR3 DNA sequence: TGTGCCAGCAGCTTAGGAGGGCTAGCGGGGGAGTTC. Together with reference TRBV7-6 and TRBJ2-5, the CDR3 gives the full variable domain: GAGVSQSPRYKVTKRGQDVALRCDPISGHVSLYWYRQALGQGPEFLTYFNYEAQQDKSGLPNDRFSAERPEGSISTLTIQRTEQRDSAMYRCASSLGGLAGEFGPGTRLLVL.

CDR3 residues: CASSPPTRGEQFF. The CDR3 DNA reads as TGTGCCAGCAGCCCGCCTACTCGGGGTGAGCAGTTCTTC. The V gene is TRBV4-2, the J gene TRBJ2-1; D may be TRBD2 (5 bases). The CDR3 is made up of 13 amino acids. Germline CDR1 is LGHNA and CDR2 is YNFKEQ. Trimming left V 4 bases short and J 9 bases short, with 13 bases between.

This clonotype was seen only a few times. This chain uses TRBV7-9 with TRBJ2-6, with 8 bases aligning to TRBD1. The CDR3 length is 16 residues. The V gene's germline CDR1 is SEHNR and CDR2 FQNEAQ (reference sequence). V trimming: 2 bases; J trimming: 4 bases; junction bases outside the gene matches: 4. CDR3 residues: CASSLQGASGANVLTF. For the CDR3, the DNA is TGTGCCAGCAGCTTACAGGGGGCATCCGGGGCCAACGTCCTGACTTTC. The whole variable domain, filled in from reference TRBV7-9 and TRBJ2-6, reads DTGVSQNPRHKITKRGQNVTFRCDPISEHNRLYWYRQTLGQGPEFLTYFQNEAQLEKSRLLSDRFSAERPKGSFSTLEIQRTEQGDSAMYLCASSLQGASGANVLTFGAGSRLTVL.

This chain connects TRBV4-1 to TRBJ2-2, with D uncertain. The CDR3 has 17 amino acids. CDR1 is MGHRA, CDR2 YSYEKL, per germline. V lost 1 base, J lost 7 bases, and 19 bases lay in between. The DNA for the CDR3 is TGCGCCAGCAGCCAAGGCGTAGGGATTGTGGTAGACGGGGAGCTGTTTTTT. It specifies CASSQGVGIVVDGELFF.

This clonotype was seen a handful of times. The chain joins TRBV6-6 to TRBJ1-3; D remains unclear. Looked up from germline, CDR1 is MNHNY and CDR2 is SVGAGI (reference sequence). Trimming pared 7 bases from V and 0 bases from J, leaving 10 bases between. This CDR3 region has 14 residues. As DNA, the CDR3 is TGTGCCAGCAAACATTGGGACTCTGGAAACACCATATATTTT. This encodes CASKHWDSGNTIYF.

This clonotype was observed a handful of times. The chain links TRBV19 to TRBJ2-2; D may be TRBD2 (5 bases). The CDR3 spans 14 residues. Looked up from germline, CDR1 is LNHDA and CDR2 is SQIVND (reference sequence). V dropped 0 bases and J dropped 7 bases, with 9 bases sitting between them. CDR3 loop: CASSIDEGGGELFF. The CDR3 DNA reads TGTGCCAGTAGTATAGATGAGGGCGGCGGGGAGCTGTTTTTT.

The gene calls are TRBV6-8 and TRBJ1-1, with D possibly being TRBD1 (5 bases). Germline values: CDR1 MNHGY, CDR2 SAAAGT. V lost 7 bases, J lost 4 bases, and 16 bases lay in between. This CDR3 region has 14 residues. The CDR3 reads CASNFWGEITEAFF. CDR3 coding DNA: TGTGCCAGCAACTTCTGGGGGGAGATCACTGAAGCTTTCTTT.

The chain links TRBV6-2 or TRBV6-3 to TRBJ2-5; D is perhaps TRBD1 (6 bases). CDR1 is MNHEY and CDR2 is SVGEGT in the germline V gene. The CDR3 totals 15 residues. V shed 5 bases and J shed 4 bases, with 17 bases lying between them. The CDR3 reads CASSTQTGSGETQYF. CDR3 sequence (DNA): TGTGCCAGCAGTACCCAAACAGGGAGTGGAGAGACCCAGTACTTC.

The V call is TRBV29-1, the J call TRBJ2-1; 7 nucleotides align to TRBD1. This CDR3 has 13 amino acids. The germline V gene encodes CDR1 SQVTM and CDR2 ANQGSEA. V was pared by 3 bases and J by 5 bases, with 4 bases of the junction left unmatched. CDR3 nucleotide sequence: TGCAGCGTTGACAGGCAGGGGGACAATGAGCAGTTCTTC. This codes for CSVDRQGDNEQFF.

The V gene is TRBV11-2, the J gene TRBJ1-6; a possible D gene is TRBD1 (5 bases). Per germline, CDR1 SGHAT and CDR2 FQNNGV. The V end lost 3 bases, the J end lost 0 bases, and 9 bases lay between the germline ends. The CDR3 consists of 16 residues. The CDR3 nucleotides are TGTGCCAGCAGCTTCGGCAGGGACTCCTATAATTCACCCCTCCACTTT. It codes for CASSFGRDSYNSPLHF. The full variable domain, completed using reference TRBV11-2 and TRBJ1-6, is EAGVAQSPRYKIIEKRQSVAFWCNPISGHATLYWYQQILGQGPKLLIQFQNNGVVDDSQLPKDRFSAERLKGVDSTLKIQPAKLEDSAVYLCASSFGRDSYNSPLHFGNGTRLTVT.

The CDR3 nucleotides read TGTGCCAGCAGTTACAATGGCGGTCTGCTCACCGGGGAGCTGTTTTTT. Translation gives CASSYNGGLLTGELFF. V gene TRBV6-5 combines with J gene TRBJ2-2; D ambiguous. The germline V and J ends were trimmed by 2 bases and 4 bases, with 14 bases remaining between them. Germline V CDR1 and CDR2: MNHEY, SVGAGI. The CDR3 has 16 amino acids.

The rearrangement uses TRBV5-1 and TRBJ2-7; maybe TRBD2 (6 bases). The germline gives CDR1 SGHRS, CDR2 YFSETQ. V lost 0 bases to trimming and J lost 1 base, with 8 bases between them. This CDR3 spans 14 amino acids. CDR3 DNA: TGCGCCAGCAGCTTGGCAGGGACTTCCTACGAGCAGTACGTC. Protein: CASSLAGTSYEQYV.

This clonotype has only a few counts. V usage is TRBV27 and J usage is TRBJ2-7; D perhaps matches TRBD2 (6 bases). The CDR3 has 14 residues. Trimming left V 6 bases short and J 2 bases short, with 14 bases between. The germline V gene has CDR1 MNHEY and CDR2 SMNVEV (reference sequence). The CDR3 loop reads CASSLAGPTYEQYF. CDR3 DNA: TGTGCCAGCAGCCTGGCGGGGCCAACCTACGAGCAGTACTTC.

This chain connects TRBV18 to TRBJ2-6; D might be TRBD1 (5 bases). CDR1 and CDR2 (germline): KGHSH, LQKENI. The length of the CDR3 is 16 residues. Trimming stripped 5 bases from V and 1 base from J, with 12 bases between. The chain's CDR3 is CASSFPQESGANVLTF. CDR3 in DNA: TGTGCCAGCTCATTTCCACAGGAATCTGGGGCCAACGTCCTGACTTTC.

This clonotype was found many times. The rearrangement links TRBV12-3 or TRBV12-4 to TRBJ2-3; the D is unclear. Trimming removed 6 bases at V and 2 bases at J, with 9 bases between. The CDR3 is 13 amino acids. The CDR3 is CASREWDTDTQYF. CDR3 coding DNA: TGTGCCAGCAGGGAATGGGACACAGATACGCAGTATTTT.

The table lists this clonotype with a few counts. In DNA form, the CDR3 reads TGTGCCATCGCGGGGGGGCCTTTGGATACGCAGTATTTT. It encodes CAIAGGPLDTQYF. The rearrangement links TRBV6-1 to TRBJ2-3; TRBD2 matches 9 bases. The CDR3 consists of 13 residues. In germline, CDR1 is MNHNS, CDR2 SASEGT. After removal of 10 bases from V and 6 bases from J, the junction contained 8 bases not matched to a gene.

This clonotype has more than one count but fewer than ten. The chain joins TRBV4-1 to TRBJ2-1; the D gene could be TRBD1 or TRBD2 (5 bases each). V lost 0 bases to trimming and J lost 10 bases, with 16 bases between them. This CDR3 is built from 15 residues. CDR1 is MGHRA and CDR2 is YSYEKL in the germline V gene. CDR3 bases: TGCGCCAGCAGCCAAGAACACGGGGCTCACAGGGAGCAGTTCTTC. Residues: CASSQEHGAHREQFF.

The chain is built from TRBV7-4 and TRBJ2-5; D may be TRBD1 or TRBD2 (5 bases each). The germline gives CDR1 SGHVT, CDR2 SQSDAQ. Trimming took 5 bases from V and 5 from J, leaving 18 bases between them. This CDR3 contains 15 residues. CDR3 sequence reads: CASSPPSRVRETQYF. Here the CDR3 DNA reads TGTGCCAGCAGCCCCCCTAGCAGGGTCAGGGAGACCCAGTACTTC.

This clonotype has more than one count but fewer than ten. The chain recombines TRBV27 with TRBJ2-2, with D perhaps TRBD1 (7 bases). CDR3 size: 15 residues. V shed 4 bases and J shed 5 bases, with 14 bases lying between them. CDR1 and CDR2 from the germline V gene are MNHEY and SMNVEV (reference sequence). In DNA, the CDR3 is TGTGCCAGCAGTTCATGGACAGGAGGGACCGGGGAGCTGTTTTTT. Encoded protein: CASSSWTGGTGELFF.

This chain uses TRBV20-1 with TRBJ2-7; TRBD1 aligns across 7 bases. V was clipped by 4 bases and J by 4 bases; unmatched bases: 10. CDR1 and CDR2 from the germline V gene are DFQATT and SNEGSKA (reference sequence). The CDR3 runs 14 residues. The CDR3 sequence: CSATSWARGYEQYV. The CDR3 DNA reads as TGCAGTGCTACTAGTTGGGCCAGGGGGTACGAGCAGTACGTC.

There are a few counts of this clonotype. The gene calls are TRBV25-1 and TRBJ2-1, with 8 nucleotides matching TRBD1. CDR3 size: 18 residues. In germline, CDR1 is MGHDK, CDR2 SYGVNS. Trimming removed 4 bases from V and 4 bases from J; junction bases left unmatched: 15. The CDR3 DNA follows: TGTGCCAGCAGTGCTCCTCAACTCAGGGGGCTTCGGTACAATGAGCAGTTCTTC. Its translation is CASSAPQLRGLRYNEQFF.

This clonotype has ten or more counts. The chain recombines TRBV7-6 with TRBJ2-3, with 10 bases lining up with TRBD2. With 6 bases clipped from V and 1 base from J, the junction kept 4 bases outside the gene matches. This CDR3 has 15 residues. Germline values: CDR1 SGHVS, CDR2 FNYEAQ. CDR3 DNA: TGTGCCAGCAGTAATAGCGGGGGGCGCACAGATACGCAGTATTTT. Amino acid sequence: CASSNSGGRTDTQYF. Variable domain in full (rest from reference TRBV7-6 and TRBJ2-3): GAGVSQSPRYKVTKRGQDVALRCDPISGHVSLYWYRQALGQGPEFLTYFNYEAQQDKSGLPNDRFSAERPEGSISTLTIQRTEQRDSAMYRCASSNSGGRTDTQYFGPGTRLTVL.

In its sample, this clonotype was seen a few times. This sequence joins TRBV7-9 and TRBJ2-7, with D perhaps TRBD2 (5 bases). The CDR3 length is 11 residues. Looked up from germline, CDR1 is SEHNR and CDR2 is FQNEAQ (reference sequence). The ends were cut back, 8 bases at V and 5 bases at J, with 10 bases in the middle. The CDR3 here is CASGGYDEQYF. The CDR3 coding sequence is TGTGCCAGCGGCGGGTACGACGAGCAGTACTTC.

This clonotype was observed at least ten times. This chain uses TRBV7-8 with TRBJ1-6, with 8 bases that match TRBD1. This CDR3 is 19 amino acids long. CDR1 is SGHVS, CDR2 FQNEAQ, per germline. The ends lost 3 bases at V and 2 bases at J; junction bases unmatched: 12. For the CDR3, the DNA is TGTGCCAGCAGCTTCCCCGTCGACAGGGGTTACCCCTATAATTCACCCCTCCACTTT. Translation gives CASSFPVDRGYPYNSPLHF.

This clonotype was recorded at least ten times. J is TRBJ2-1 and V is TRBV7-2; D is perhaps TRBD1 or TRBD2 (5 bases each). This CDR3 has 14 amino acids. Trimming shortened V by 5 bases and J by 5 bases, and 13 bases separated the two germline ends. In germline, CDR1 is SGHTA, CDR2 FQGNSA. This chain's CDR3 is CASSPTRGHNEQFF. As DNA, the CDR3 is TGTGCCAGCAGCCCGACGAGGGGCCACAATGAGCAGTTCTTC.

The gene calls are TRBV7-6 and TRBJ1-4; possible D gene TRBD1, 5 bases. CDR3 length equals 17 residues. The ends were cut back, 5 bases at V and 3 bases at J, with 19 bases in the middle. Germline CDR1 SGHVS, CDR2 FNYEAQ. CDR3 amino acids: CASSPPYRSYPNEKLFF. DNA for the CDR3: TGTGCCAGCAGCCCCCCCTACAGGTCCTATCCTAATGAAAAACTGTTTTTT.

This sequence joins TRBV2 and TRBJ1-2; D perhaps matches TRBD1 (5 bases). V was clipped by 6 bases and J by 7 bases, with 21 bases between them. Germline V lookup: CDR1 SNHLY, CDR2 FYNNEI. CDR3 size: 15 residues. In DNA form, the CDR3 reads TGTGCCAGCAGGGGACGCGGACTGGCTGCTAGTGGCTACACCTTC. This sequence encodes CASRGRGLAASGYTF.

The chain recombines TRBV6-5 with TRBJ2-2; weak D call: TRBD2 (5 bases). Germline V gene data show CDR1 as MNHEY and CDR2 as SVGAGI. The CDR3 length is 17 residues. The V end lost 1 base, the J end lost 5 bases, and 17 bases lay between the germline ends. The CDR3 loop reads CASSYWKTAGGTGELFF. The DNA of the CDR3 is TGTGCCAGCAGTTACTGGAAAACAGCAGGCGGGACCGGGGAGCTGTTTTTT.